This entry lists 24 T cell receptor beta chains sequenced from one sample in a study of blood T cells in healthy people across ages (dated by TCRdb to between 2015 and 2016). Libraries were constructed by 5' RACE. The data were produced on an Illumina HiSeq 2500. A second PCR of about 6 to 11 cycles was performed with a sample-barcoded 5' primer and a J-beta primer mix. The raw public reads went through TCRdb reprocessing: fastp at Q25, MiXCR clone calling, in-frame beta chains kept. Rows merge per CDR3 protein into single entries with the most common DNA and genes. Within this sample are more than 1,000,000 distinct CDR3 sequences, with under 30% of them counted one time only. The top ten constitute less than 0.75% of the sample. These data were also reused for a study on T cells of mothers and their children.

The sample comprised blood. Receptors were obtained from a girl aged 2-10 years in good health.

V usage is TRBV29-1 and J usage is TRBJ1-1; the D is unclear. V lost 4 bases to trimming and J lost 0 bases, with 9 bases between them. The CDR3 is 13 residues long. The germline gives CDR1 SQVTM, CDR2 ANQGSEA. In nucleotides, the CDR3 is TGCAGCGTTGTTAGGGTCTTGAACACTGAAGCTTTCTTT. This translates into CSVVRVLNTEAFF.

This clonotype appeared a few times. The chain is built from TRBV20-1 and TRBJ2-5; no definite D call. Per germline, CDR1 DFQATT and CDR2 SNEGSKA (reference sequence). This CDR3 spans 13 amino acids. With 5 bases removed from V and 1 base from J, the gap between germline ends came to 11 bases. CDR3 coding DNA: TGCAGTGCTCGAAAGACCCTCCAAGAGACCCAGTACTTC. Translated, it gives CSARKTLQETQYF.

Only a few counts were recorded for this clonotype. The chain recombines TRBV10-3 with TRBJ1-5; possibly TRBD1 for D (6 bases). CDR1 is ENHRY and CDR2 is SYGVKD in the germline V gene. The CDR3 contains 14 residues. V gave up 2 bases and J gave up 5 bases, with 10 bases separating them. CDR3 bases: TGTGCCATCAGTGAGACCCGACAGGATCAGCCCCAGCATTTT. Translated: CAISETRQDQPQHF.

This clonotype came up a few times. The V gene is TRBV6-1, the J gene TRBJ1-2; no definite D call. With 10 bases removed from V and 4 bases from J, the gap between germline ends came to 16 bases. CDR1 and CDR2 from the germline V gene are MNHNS and SASEGT. There are 13 residues in the CDR3. Written as DNA, the CDR3 is TGTGCCACAGAGGGAGTCCGGGTCTATGGCTACACCTTC. This encodes CATEGVRVYGYTF.

This clonotype was found a few times. The chain recombines TRBV5-1 with TRBJ2-1; 16 bases are shared with TRBD2. V shed 4 bases, J shed 9 bases, and the junction held 13 bases outside the gene matches. CDR3 length: 18 amino acids. CDR1 is SGHRS and CDR2 is YFSETQ in the germline V gene. The CDR3 bases are TGCGCCAGCAGCCCTGGGACTAGCGGGAGGGCCGGGATGTTTGAGCAGTTCTTC. Translation: CASSPGTSGRAGMFEQFF.

This clonotype was counted at least ten times. The chain carries TRBV12-3 or TRBV12-4 and TRBJ2-7, with D unresolved. V shed 8 bases and J shed 2 bases, with 7 bases lying between them. CDR3 length: 11 amino acids. CDR3 residues: CASGVAYEQYF. DNA of the CDR3: TGTGCCAGCGGGGTGGCCTACGAGCAGTACTTC.

The chain's CDR3 is CSARVGQGYEQYF. CDR3 DNA sequence: TGCAGTGCTAGAGTCGGACAGGGCTACGAGCAGTACTTC. The V gene is TRBV20-1, the J gene TRBJ2-5; TRBD1 aligns across 8 bases. TRBJ2-7 explains the end of the DNA better; the J call may be wrong. CDR3 length equals 13 residues. Germline values: CDR1 DFQATT, CDR2 SNEGSKA (reference sequence).

In this sample, this clonotype turned up a few times. This chain connects TRBV12-3 or TRBV12-4 to TRBJ1-4, with D uncertain. Deletions cut 7 bases from V and 0 bases from J, with 12 bases between. CDR3 length: 15 amino acids. The CDR3 sequence: CASTWDFATNEKLFF. The CDR3 DNA follows: TGTGCCAGCACCTGGGATTTTGCAACTAATGAAAAACTGTTTTTT.

The chain is built from TRBV11-2 and TRBJ2-7, with D tentatively TRBD2 (5 bases). V dropped 4 bases and J dropped 2 bases, with 12 bases sitting between them. This CDR3 has 14 residues. The V gene's germline CDR1 is SGHAT and CDR2 FQNNGV. This chain's CDR3 is CASSSQRITYEQYF. The CDR3 nucleotides read TGTGCCAGCAGCTCACAGCGGATTACCTACGAGCAGTACTTC.

The V and J genes are TRBV20-1 and TRBJ2-5; a weak D match, TRBD1 (6 bases). The germline V gene has CDR1 DFQATT and CDR2 SNEGSKA (reference sequence). V lost 5 bases to trimming and J lost 5 bases, with 18 bases between them. The CDR3 runs to 14 residues. The CDR3 protein is CSAQKTGIMETQYF. In DNA form, the CDR3 reads TGCAGTGCTCAAAAAACAGGGATAATGGAGACCCAGTACTTC.

In its sample, this clonotype was seen a few times. This chain links TRBV12-3 or TRBV12-4 with TRBJ2-5; unclear D gene. V shed 2 bases and J shed 5 bases, with 18 bases lying between them. CDR3 length: 16 amino acids. The CDR3 DNA is TGTGCCAGCAGTTTAAACCTACTTACGGCCCAGGAGACCCAGTACTTC. Encoded protein: CASSLNLLTAQETQYF.

This clonotype was detected a few times. The chain carries TRBV5-1 and TRBJ2-7; tentative D call: TRBD1 (5 bases). Trimming removed 2 bases at V and 3 bases at J, with 15 bases between. Germline CDR1 reads SGHRS; CDR2 reads YFSETQ. The CDR3 extends over 15 amino acids. Here the CDR3 reads CASSFGKTENYEQYF. CDR3 DNA sequence: TGCGCCAGCAGCTTTGGGAAGACAGAAAACTACGAGCAGTACTTC.

This clonotype came up many times. At one of its ends the junction is not consistent with the germline gene, which may arise from a read error. V is TRBV29-1 and J is TRBJ2-4, with D tentatively TRBD2 (5 bases). The V gene's germline CDR1 is SQVTM and CDR2 ANQGSEA. The CDR3 consists of 13 residues. The DNA for the CDR3 is TGCAGCGTCGAAGAGGGCCTTCAAAACATTCAGTACTTC. Its protein is CSVEEGLQNIQYF.

This clonotype was counted between two and nine times. The chain couples TRBV7-2 to TRBJ2-5; maybe TRBD1 (5 bases). The J call may be in error: the DNA end matches TRBJ2-7 better. Germline V CDR1 and CDR2: SGHTA, FQGNSA. The CDR3 consists of 13 residues. CDR3 in DNA: TGTGCCAGCAGCTTAGAGCAGGGTGACGAGCAGTACTTC. Amino acids: CASSLEQGDEQYF.

This clonotype was picked up a small number of times. The rearrangement links TRBV28 to TRBJ1-2, with a weak D call TRBD1 (6 bases). The CDR3 runs to 14 residues. CDR1 is MDHEN and CDR2 is SYDVKM in the germline V gene. V was shortened by 10 bases and J by 5 bases, with 20 bases between the two germline ends. The CDR3 sequence is CATKRGGSAYGYTF. The CDR3 region has the DNA TGTGCCACCAAAAGAGGGGGTTCAGCATATGGCTACACCTTC.

This chain joins TRBV19 and TRBJ1-4, with D maybe TRBD1 (5 bases). Trimming took 7 bases from V and 7 from J, leaving 10 bases between them. In germline, CDR1 is LNHDA, CDR2 SQIVND (reference sequence). CDR3 length: 12 residues. The CDR3 DNA is TGTGCCAGTAAGGGACTGAGTGAAAAACTGTTTTTT. Translation gives CASKGLSEKLFF.

This clonotype occurred a few times. The chain employs TRBV12-3 or TRBV12-4 and TRBJ2-1; no clear D gene. Trimming cost V 8 bases and J 0 bases, with 14 bases left between them. This CDR3 is 15 amino acids long. CDR3 amino acids: CASDQALSSYNEQFF. The DNA for the CDR3 is TGTGCCAGCGACCAAGCGCTGAGCTCCTACAATGAGCAGTTCTTC.

V usage is TRBV20-1 and J usage is TRBJ2-7; a weak D match, TRBD2 (6 bases). Germline values: CDR1 DFQATT, CDR2 SNEGSKA (reference sequence). This CDR3 spans 13 amino acids. Trimming pared 6 bases from V and 1 base from J, leaving 13 bases between. CDR3 DNA: TGCAGTGCCGGGCGGGGCAATTCCTACGAGCAGTACTTC. This codes for CSAGRGNSYEQYF.

This clonotype was seen at least ten times. Here the CDR3 DNA reads TGCGCCAGCAGCTTGAGTAGCACAGATACGCAGTATTTT. The encoded protein is CASSLSSTDTQYF. J is TRBJ2-3 and V is TRBV5-1; D ambiguous. In germline, CDR1 is SGHRS, CDR2 YFSETQ. Trimming cost V 1 base and J 0 bases, with 3 bases left between them. The CDR3 is made up of 13 amino acids.

This clonotype came up a few times. V and J are TRBV9 and TRBJ2-7; D gene uncertain. The CDR3 spans 13 residues. Per the germline V gene, CDR1 is SGDLS and CDR2 is YYNGEE. V was trimmed by 0 bases and J by 6 bases, leaving 10 bases between them. As DNA, the CDR3 is TGTGCCAGCAGCGTAGGGACCTCGGGCGAGCAGTACTTC. Its translation: CASSVGTSGEQYF.

This clonotype was found a few times. The chain links TRBV18 to TRBJ2-5, with 11 bases fitting TRBD2. The end of the DNA aligns better with TRBJ2-1, so the J call may be wrong. The CDR3 sequence is 14 residues long. The germline CDR1 and CDR2 sequences are KGHSH and LQKENI. CDR3 sequence reads: CASSAPGLADEQFF. The DNA for the CDR3 is TGTGCCAGCTCAGCCCCGGGACTAGCGGATGAGCAGTTCTTC.

This clonotype was observed a few times. This chain uses TRBV14 with TRBJ1-4; 10 positions match TRBD1. The CDR3 sequence is 15 residues long. Germline V gene sequence: CDR1 SGHDN, CDR2 FVKESK. The V gene end was trimmed by 2 bases and the J gene end by 8 bases; junction bases not matched to a gene: 5. The CDR3 DNA sequence: TGTGCCAGCAGCCAACGGGGACAGGGGTTCGAAAAACTGTTTTTT. This codes for CASSQRGQGFEKLFF. The whole variable domain, remainder taken from reference TRBV14 and TRBJ1-4, is EAGVTQFPSHSVIEKGQTVTLRCDPISGHDNLYWYRRVMGKEIKFLLHFVKESKQDESGMPNNRFLAERTGGTYSTLKVQPAELEDSGVYFCASSQRGQGFEKLFFGSGTQLSVL.

This clonotype came up many times. At one boundary the junction diverges from the germline segment, which might be a read error. CDR3 sequence reads: CASSLALSTGKETQYF. Written as DNA, the CDR3 is TGTGCTAGCAGCTTAGCGCTGTCAACAGGCAAAGAGACCCAGTACTTC. The V gene is TRBV7-7, the J gene TRBJ2-5; either TRBD1 or TRBD2 may supply D (5 bases each). Germline lookup yields CDR1 SSHAT and CDR2 FNYEAQ (reference sequence). This CDR3 region has 16 residues.

The chain uses TRBV29-1 and TRBJ2-7; no clear D. Germline V gene lookup returns CDR1 SQVTM and CDR2 ANQGSEA. Trimming left V 0 bases short and J 4 bases short, with 7 bases between. The CDR3 loop spans 12 amino acids. The CDR3: CSVEDDEYEQYF. In DNA form, the CDR3 reads TGCAGCGTTGAAGATGATGAGTACGAGCAGTACTTC.